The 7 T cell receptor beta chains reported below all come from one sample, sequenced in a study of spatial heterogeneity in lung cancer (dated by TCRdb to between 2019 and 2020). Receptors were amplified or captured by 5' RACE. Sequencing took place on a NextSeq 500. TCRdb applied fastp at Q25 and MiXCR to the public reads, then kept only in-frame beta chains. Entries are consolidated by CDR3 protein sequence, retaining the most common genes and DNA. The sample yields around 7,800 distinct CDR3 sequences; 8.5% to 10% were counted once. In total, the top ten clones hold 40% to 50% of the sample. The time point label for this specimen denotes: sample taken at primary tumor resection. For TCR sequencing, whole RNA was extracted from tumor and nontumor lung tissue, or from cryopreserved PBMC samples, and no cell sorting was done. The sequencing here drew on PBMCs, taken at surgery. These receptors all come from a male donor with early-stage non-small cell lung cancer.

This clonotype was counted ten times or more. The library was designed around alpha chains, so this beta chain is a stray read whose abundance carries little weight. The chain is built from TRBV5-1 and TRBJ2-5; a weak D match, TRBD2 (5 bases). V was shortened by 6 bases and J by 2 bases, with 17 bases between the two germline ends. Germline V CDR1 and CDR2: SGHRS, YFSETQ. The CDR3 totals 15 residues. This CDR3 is CASNILGVDQETQYF. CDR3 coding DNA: TGCGCCAGCAACATACTGGGAGTGGATCAAGAGACCCAGTACTTC.

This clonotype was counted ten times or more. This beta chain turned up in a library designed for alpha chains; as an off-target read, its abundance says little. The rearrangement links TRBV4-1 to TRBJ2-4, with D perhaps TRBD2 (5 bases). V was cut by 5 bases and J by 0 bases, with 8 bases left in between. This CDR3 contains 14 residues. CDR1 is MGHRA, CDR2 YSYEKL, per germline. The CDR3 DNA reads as TGCGCCAGCAGCGCGGCGGGAGCCAAAAACATTCAGTACTTC. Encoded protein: CASSAAGAKNIQYF.

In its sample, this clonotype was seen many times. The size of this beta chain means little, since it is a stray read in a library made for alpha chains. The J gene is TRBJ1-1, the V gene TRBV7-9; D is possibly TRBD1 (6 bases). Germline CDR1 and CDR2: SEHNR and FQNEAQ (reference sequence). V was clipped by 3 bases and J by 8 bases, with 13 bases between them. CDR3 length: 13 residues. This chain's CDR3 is CASSLLQGGEAFF. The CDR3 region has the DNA TGTGCCAGCAGCTTGCTACAGGGTGGCGAAGCTTTCTTT.

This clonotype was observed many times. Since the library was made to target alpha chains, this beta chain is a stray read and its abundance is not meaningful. CDR3: CASSTGQASNQPQHF. CDR3 bases: TGTGCCAGCTCAACGGGACAGGCAAGCAATCAGCCCCAGCATTTT. This chain uses TRBV18 with TRBJ1-5; 8 nucleotides align to TRBD1. The CDR3 has 15 residues. In germline, CDR1 is KGHSH, CDR2 LQKENI. The trim removed 5 bases at V and 1 base at J, leaving 4 bases unmatched.

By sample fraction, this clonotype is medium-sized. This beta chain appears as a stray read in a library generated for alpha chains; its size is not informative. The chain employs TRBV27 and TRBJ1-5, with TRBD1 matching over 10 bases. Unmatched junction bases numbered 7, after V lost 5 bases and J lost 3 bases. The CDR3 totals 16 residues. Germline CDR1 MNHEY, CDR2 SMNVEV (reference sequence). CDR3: CASSPVGQGINQPQHF. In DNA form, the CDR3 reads TGTGCCAGCAGTCCAGTGGGACAGGGGATCAATCAGCCCCAGCATTTT.

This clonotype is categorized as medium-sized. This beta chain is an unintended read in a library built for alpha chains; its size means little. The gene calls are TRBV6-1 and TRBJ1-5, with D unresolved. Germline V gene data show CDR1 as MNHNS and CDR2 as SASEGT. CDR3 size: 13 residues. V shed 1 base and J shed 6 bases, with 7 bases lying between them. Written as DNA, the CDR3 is TGTGCCAGCAGTGAAGTGGGAGCTCAGCCCCAGCATTTT. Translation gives CASSEVGAQPQHF.

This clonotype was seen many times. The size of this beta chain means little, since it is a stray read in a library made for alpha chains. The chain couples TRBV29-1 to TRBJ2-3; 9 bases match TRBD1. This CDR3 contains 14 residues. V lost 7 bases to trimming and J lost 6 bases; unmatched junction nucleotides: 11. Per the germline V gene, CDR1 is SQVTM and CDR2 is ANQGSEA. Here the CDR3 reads CSARTGTGWDTQYF. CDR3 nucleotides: TGCAGCGCTCGAACCGGGACAGGGTGGGATACGCAGTATTTT.